These 20 T cell receptor beta chains share one sample of origin, sequenced in a study of OX40 agonist ivuxolimab in advanced cancers. Receptor amplification or capture employed the immunoSEQ multiplex PCR assay. TCRdb retrieved this table from immuneACCESS and kept in-frame rearrangements only. Not all clones are present; in checked studies, unresolved V genes account for under half, and no reason is known for the remainder. For this sample the table gives some 41,000 clones, of which about 88% were detected only once. The top ten clonotypes cover approximately 16% of the sample. The sample was CD4+ or CD8+ T cells sorted from blood, taken in a trial of the OX40 agonist ivuxolimab. Source of these receptors: an adult with an advanced solid tumor such as melanoma, head and neck, liver or kidney cancer.

The V call is TRBV27, the J call TRBJ1-1; D not certain. Trimming cost V 0 bases and J 5 bases, with 10 bases left between them. This CDR3 region has 14 residues. Per the germline V gene, CDR1 is MNHEY and CDR2 is SMNVEV (reference sequence). As DNA, the CDR3 is TGTGCCAGCAGTTTATCCCCGAAGTATACTGAAGCTTTCTTT. The encoded protein is CASSLSPKYTEAFF.

In its sample, this clone was seen once. The rearrangement joins TRBV2 to TRBJ2-7; TRBD2 matches at 8 bases. Unmatched junction bases numbered 7, after V lost 5 bases and J lost 4 bases. The CDR3 is made up of 14 amino acids. Germline CDR1 reads SNHLY; CDR2 reads FYNNEI. CDR3 protein: CASSPGGSWYEQYF. For the CDR3, the DNA is TGTGCCAGCAGTCCGGGAGGGTCATGGTACGAGCAGTACTTC.

The table lists this clone with a count of one. The chain employs TRBV4-1 and TRBJ2-5; no definite D call. Germline CDR1 reads MGHRA; CDR2 reads YSYEKL. The CDR3 runs 15 residues. Trimming pared 0 bases from V and 3 bases from J, leaving 11 bases between. The DNA of the CDR3 is TGCGCCAGCAGCCAAGATCGGACCTGGGAAGAGACCCAGTACTTC. It encodes CASSQDRTWEETQYF.

This chain joins TRBV6-5 and TRBJ2-1; tentatively, D is TRBD1 (5 bases). CDR3 length: 16 amino acids. Germline V CDR1 and CDR2: MNHEY, SVGAGI. Trimming left V 4 bases short and J 0 bases short, with 13 bases between. The CDR3 loop reads CASSFKGPSSYNEQFF. CDR3 bases: TGTGCCAGCAGTTTCAAGGGGCCTAGCTCCTACAATGAGCAGTTCTTC.

The chain recombines TRBV7-6 with TRBJ2-5; 7 nucleotides line up with TRBD2. Per germline, CDR1 SGHVS and CDR2 FNYEAQ. This CDR3 contains 15 residues. V was pared by 1 base and J by 5 bases, with 7 bases of the junction left unmatched. The CDR3 region is CASSLGTSWSETQYF. In nucleotides, the CDR3 is TGTGCCAGCAGCTTAGGGACTAGTTGGTCGGAGACCCAGTACTTC. The full variable domain, with the rest looked up from reference TRBV7-6 and TRBJ2-5, is GAGVSQSPRYKVTKRGQDVALRCDPISGHVSLYWYRQALGQGPEFLTYFNYEAQQDKSGLPNDRFSAERPEGSISTLTIQRTEQRDSAMYRCASSLGTSWSETQYFGPGTRLLVL.

The chain uses TRBV4-3 and TRBJ2-2; D unclear. Germline lookup yields CDR1 LGHNA and CDR2 YSLEER. Trimming pared 1 base from V and 0 bases from J, leaving 12 bases between. The CDR3 consists of 17 residues. The CDR3 sequence: CASSQGSSLPNTGELFF. DNA for the CDR3: TGCGCCAGCAGCCAAGGATCCTCTCTCCCGAACACCGGGGAGCTGTTTTTT.

J is TRBJ2-7 and V is TRBV5-1; maybe TRBD1 (6 bases). This CDR3 region has 14 residues. V lost 0 bases, J lost 1 base, and 8 bases lay in between. Germline V gene data show CDR1 as SGHRS and CDR2 as YFSETQ. In nucleotides, the CDR3 is TGCGCCAGCAGCTTGGTGACAGGTTCCTACGAGCAGTACTTC. This gives the protein CASSLVTGSYEQYF.

The chain uses TRBV6-5 and TRBJ1-1; the match to TRBD1 covers 7 bases. Germline trimming cut 2 bases from V and 0 bases from J; bases unmatched to any gene: 3. From germline, CDR1 is MNHEY and CDR2 SVGAGI. The CDR3 extends over 15 amino acids. CDR3 amino acids: CASSYRDRMNTEAFF. DNA for the CDR3: TGTGCCAGCAGTTACAGGGACAGAATGAACACTGAAGCTTTCTTT.

CDR3 sequence: CASSTGEISGNTIYF. CDR3 sequence (DNA): TGTGCCAGTAGTACGGGGGAGATCTCTGGAAACACCATATATTTT. The V call is TRBV19, the J call TRBJ1-3; D is perhaps TRBD1 (5 bases). The V gene's germline CDR1 is LNHDA and CDR2 SQIVND (reference sequence). V was clipped by 4 bases and J by 0 bases, with 10 bases between them. The CDR3 consists of 15 residues.

This clone was picked up one time. The rearrangement links TRBV29-1 to TRBJ1-2; 8 bases line up with TRBD1. The CDR3 is made up of 15 amino acids. Losses at the gene ends were 1 base for V and 4 bases for J; bases not matched to a gene: 8. Germline lookup yields CDR1 SQVTM and CDR2 ANQGSEA. CDR3 coding DNA: TGCAGCGTTGAAGCCGCCGGGACAGGCACCTATGGCTACACCTTC. Translating gives CSVEAAGTGTYGYTF.

The chain employs TRBV5-4 and TRBJ1-1; the D is unclear. Trimming removed 4 bases from V and 0 bases from J, with 10 bases in between. CDR3 length: 14 amino acids. Germline loops: CDR1 SGHNT, CDR2 YYREEE (reference sequence). CDR3 residues: CASSPQDLNTEAFF. The CDR3 DNA follows: TGTGCCAGCAGCCCCCAGGACTTGAACACTGAAGCTTTCTTT.

CDR3 bases: TGTGCCAGCGGCTATGAGGATGGCTACACCTTC. Its translation is CASGYEDGYTF. J is TRBJ1-2 and V is TRBV6-6, with D hard to call. Deletions cut 8 bases from V and 6 bases from J, with 10 bases between. The CDR3 sequence is 11 residues long. The germline V gene has CDR1 MNHNY and CDR2 SVGAGI (reference sequence).

This chain links TRBV4-1 with TRBJ1-3, with no clear D. CDR3 length: 14 residues. Germline V gene sequence: CDR1 MGHRA, CDR2 YSYEKL. Trimming removed 4 bases from V and 3 bases from J, with 10 bases in between. DNA of the CDR3: TGCGCCAGCAGCCCTTCGTACTTTGGAAACACCATATATTTT. Translating gives CASSPSYFGNTIYF.

V usage is TRBV5-6 and J usage is TRBJ2-2, with 8 positions matching TRBD1. This CDR3 spans 18 amino acids. In germline, CDR1 is SGHDT, CDR2 YYEEEE. Losses at the gene ends were 3 bases for V and 4 bases for J; bases not matched to a gene: 14. The CDR3 region has the DNA TGTGCCAGCAGCTCACGGATCCGGACAGGGACCTTCACCGGGGAGCTGTTTTTT. This translates into CASSSRIRTGTFTGELFF.

The chain recombines TRBV7-2 with TRBJ2-1, with TRBD2 matching over 8 bases. Germline V gene lookup returns CDR1 SGHTA and CDR2 FQGNSA. The ends lost 0 bases at V and 9 bases at J; junction bases unmatched: 10. The CDR3 extends over 16 amino acids. As DNA, the CDR3 is TGTGCCAGCAGCTTAGCAGGGGGGACTAGTGGGTTTGAGCAGTTCTTC. Its protein is CASSLAGGTSGFEQFF.

To note about this clone: The junction shows a germline mismatch at one end, possibly a read error. The genes are TRBV7-7 and TRBJ2-2, with D uncertain. The CDR3 has 15 amino acids. CDR1 and CDR2 (germline): SSHAT, FNYEAQ (reference sequence). The CDR3 region is CASSLDDSAAGELFF. CDR3 bases: TGTGCTAGCAGCTTGGATGACTCGGCGGCCGGGGAGCTGTTTTTT.

The rearrangement links TRBV9 to TRBJ2-1; D gene uncertain. This CDR3 has 14 amino acids. Germline assignment: CDR1 SGDLS and CDR2 YYNGEE. Trimming shortened V by 0 bases and J by 3 bases, and 7 bases separated the two germline ends. The CDR3 DNA reads TGTGCCAGCAGCGTAGAAAGTTTCTACAATGAGCAGTTCTTC. Protein product: CASSVESFYNEQFF.

The rearrangement links TRBV4-3 to TRBJ2-2; TRBD1 matches 11 bases. Germline-derived CDR1 and CDR2 are LGHNA and YSLEER. The junction had 13 bases not matched to a gene; V was cut back by 0 bases and J by 7 bases. The CDR3 runs 19 residues. The CDR3 DNA reads TGCGCCAGCAGCCAAGATTGGCCCCCGGACAGGGGGCTTATCGGGGAGCTGTTTTTT. This translates into CASSQDWPPDRGLIGELFF.

The rearrangement joins TRBV10-3 to TRBJ2-1; tentatively, D is TRBD1 or TRBD2 (5 bases each). Germline CDR1 reads ENHRY; CDR2 reads SYGVKD. V shed 4 bases and J shed 8 bases, with 12 bases lying between them. The CDR3 totals 13 residues. The CDR3 coding sequence is TGTGCCATCAGTGCCCTGCTGGGGGATGAGCAGTTCTTC. It yields the protein CAISALLGDEQFF.

This sequence joins TRBV4-1 and TRBJ1-1, with unresolved D. Per germline, CDR1 MGHRA and CDR2 YSYEKL. CDR3 size: 14 residues. Trimming removed 0 bases from V and 2 bases from J, with 7 bases in between. The CDR3 nucleotides read TGCGCCAGCAGCCAAGACATGGTTAACACTGAAGCTTTCTTT. Protein product: CASSQDMVNTEAFF.